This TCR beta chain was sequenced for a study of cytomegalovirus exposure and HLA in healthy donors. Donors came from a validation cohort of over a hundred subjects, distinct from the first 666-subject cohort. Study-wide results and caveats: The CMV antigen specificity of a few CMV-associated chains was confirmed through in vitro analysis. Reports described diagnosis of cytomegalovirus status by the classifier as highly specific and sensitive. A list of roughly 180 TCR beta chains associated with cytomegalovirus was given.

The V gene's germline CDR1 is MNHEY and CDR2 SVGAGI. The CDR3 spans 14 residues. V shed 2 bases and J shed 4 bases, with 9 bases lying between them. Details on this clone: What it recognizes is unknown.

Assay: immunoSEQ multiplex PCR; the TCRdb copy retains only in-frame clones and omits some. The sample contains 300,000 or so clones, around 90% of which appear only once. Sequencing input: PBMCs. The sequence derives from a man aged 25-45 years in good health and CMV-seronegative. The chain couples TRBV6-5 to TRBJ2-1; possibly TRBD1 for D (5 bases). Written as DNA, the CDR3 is TGTGCCAGCAGTTACGTGGACACATACAATGAGCAGTTCTTC. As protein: CASSYVDTYNEQFF.